Below are 29 T cell receptor beta chains sequenced from a single sample in a study of T cell responses to AZD1222 COVID-19 vaccine (dated by TCRdb to the early 2020s). The library came from the immunoSEQ multiplex PCR assay. Drawn from immuneACCESS, this table holds only the in-frame rearrangements with V and J called that TCRdb kept. Clones are partly lost; checked studies trace under half to an unresolved V gene and leave the rest unexplained. In all, the sample holds 100,000 to 120,000 clones, and over 80% of those were seen once. The biggest ten clones account for approximately 5% of the sample. The label giving this sample's time point can be read as: baseline before first vaccination. Sequenced material: peripheral blood, taken on day 0 of AZD1222 vaccination. The receptors originated from an adult in good health.

The chain is built from TRBV5-1 and TRBJ2-2, with D possibly being TRBD2 (7 bases). The length of the CDR3 is 16 residues. The V gene lost 1 base and the J gene lost 5 bases, with 15 bases spanning the gap. Germline values: CDR1 SGHRS, CDR2 YFSETQ. The CDR3 here is CASSLMAGAGTGELFF. CDR3 DNA sequence: TGCGCCAGCAGCTTGATGGCGGGGGCGGGGACCGGGGAGCTGTTTTTT.

The genes are TRBV2 and TRBJ1-5; 7 positions agree with TRBD1. Germline CDR1 reads SNHLY; CDR2 reads FYNNEI. The V segment lost 3 bases and the J segment 5 bases; nucleotides outside the gene matches: 4. CDR3 length: 14 amino acids. In DNA form, the CDR3 reads TGTGCCAGCAGTGAGGGAGGGGGCGATCAGCCCCAGCATTTT. Protein sequence: CASSEGGGDQPQHF.

The chain has TRBV9 and TRBJ1-6; D gene ambiguous. V was trimmed by 0 bases and J by 7 bases, leaving 8 bases between them. The CDR3 sequence is 14 residues long. From germline, CDR1 is SGDLS and CDR2 YYNGEE. CDR3 nucleotide sequence: TGTGCCAGCAGCGTAGTTGCCAGGAATTCACCCCTCCACTTT. Amino acid sequence: CASSVVARNSPLHF.

The chain uses TRBV29-1 and TRBJ1-1; D is unresolved. This CDR3 has 16 amino acids. The V end lost 2 bases, the J end lost 0 bases, and 16 bases lay between the germline ends. Germline V gives CDR1 SQVTM, CDR2 ANQGSEA. In DNA form, the CDR3 reads TGCAGCGTTGAATGGACGAGTCGAGTAATGAACACTGAAGCTTTCTTT. Protein product: CSVEWTSRVMNTEAFF. Full variable domain (outside the CDR3, taken from reference TRBV29-1 and TRBJ1-1): SAVISQKPSRDICQRGTSLTIQCQVDSQVTMMFWYRQQPGQSLTLIATANQGSEATYESGFVIDKFPISRPNLTFSTLTVSNMSPEDSSIYLCSVEWTSRVMNTEAFFGQGTRLTVV.

V and J are TRBV7-9 and TRBJ1-2; D might be TRBD1 (5 bases). The CDR3 sequence is 16 residues long. Trimming pared 2 bases from V and 7 bases from J, leaving 20 bases between. Germline loops: CDR1 SEHNR, CDR2 FQNEAQ (reference sequence). The CDR3 coding sequence is TGTGCCAGCAGCTTAACCGGGGACGGGAGAGGTGGTGGCTACACCTTC. It is translated as CASSLTGDGRGGGYTF.

The chain couples TRBV6-5 to TRBJ2-7; 9 bases match TRBD2. Per germline, CDR1 MNHEY and CDR2 SVGAGI. Trimming at V came to 2 bases and at J to 5 bases, leaving 7 bases not matched to a gene. The CDR3 covers 15 residues. The CDR3 here is CASSYSHERGDEQYF. The CDR3 nucleotides are TGTGCCAGCAGTTACAGTCATGAGCGGGGGGACGAGCAGTACTTC.

The V and J genes are TRBV5-4 and TRBJ2-3, with a possible D match to TRBD2 (6 bases). The CDR3 is 15 residues long. Trimming removed 5 bases at V and 0 bases at J, with 13 bases between. CDR1 is SGHNT, CDR2 YYREEE, per germline (reference sequence). The CDR3 bases are TGTGCCAGCAGGGACCAGCGGGCTAGCACAGATACGCAGTATTTT. Its protein product is CASRDQRASTDTQYF.

The chain is built from TRBV11-2 and TRBJ2-7; no definite D call. The V and J ends lost 7 bases and 3 bases respectively, with 7 bases between them. Germline CDR1 is SGHAT and CDR2 is FQNNGV. The CDR3 extends over 11 amino acids. The CDR3 sequence is CASTLYYEQYF. In nucleotides, the CDR3 is TGTGCCAGCACCTTGTACTACGAGCAGTACTTC.

The V gene is TRBV19, the J gene TRBJ1-5; D is ambiguous. The CDR3 totals 12 residues. CDR1 and CDR2 (germline): LNHDA, SQIVND (reference sequence). V shed 3 bases and J shed 5 bases, with 5 bases lying between them. The CDR3 nucleotides are TGTGCCAGTAGTATTAGGCATCAGCCCCAGCATTTT. Amino acids: CASSIRHQPQHF.

The chain carries TRBV5-6 and TRBJ2-1; D call uncertain. The CDR3 sequence is 14 residues long. Germline V gives CDR1 SGHDT, CDR2 YYEEEE. V was trimmed by 0 bases and J by 3 bases, leaving 7 bases between them. The CDR3 is CASSLVSGYNEQFF. The CDR3 DNA sequence: TGTGCCAGCAGCTTGGTGTCGGGCTACAATGAGCAGTTCTTC.

Concerning this clone: This same CDR3 is encoded by further DNA sequences in the sample. V gene TRBV6-4 combines with J gene TRBJ1-1; D may be TRBD1 (5 bases). The CDR3 runs to 13 residues. Trimming shortened V by 3 bases and J by 4 bases, and 9 bases separated the two germline ends. The V gene's germline CDR1 is MRHNA and CDR2 SNTAGT. The CDR3 region has the DNA TGTGCCAGCAGTGAGCAGGGAGGCACTGAAGCTTTCTTT. This encodes CASSEQGGTEAFF.

This rearrangement joins TRBV14 to TRBJ2-7; 7 bases are shared with TRBD1. The CDR3 totals 12 residues. Trimming at V came to 5 bases and at J to 7 bases, leaving 5 bases not matched to a gene. The germline CDR1 and CDR2 sequences are SGHDN and FVKESK. The CDR3 is CASSTTGIEQYF. The CDR3 bases are TGTGCCAGCAGCACGACAGGGATAGAGCAGTACTTC.

The V and J genes are TRBV27 and TRBJ1-1; 10 nucleotides line up with TRBD1. Trimming at V came to 2 bases and at J to 5 bases, leaving 5 bases not matched to a gene. The CDR3 loop spans 15 amino acids. Germline lookup yields CDR1 MNHEY and CDR2 SMNVEV (reference sequence). This CDR3 reads CASSLRGTGVTEAFF. CDR3 nucleotides: TGTGCCAGCAGTTTAAGGGGGACAGGGGTGACTGAAGCTTTCTTT.

This chain uses TRBV7-2 with TRBJ2-7, with D hard to call. Germline lookup yields CDR1 SGHTA and CDR2 FQGNSA. The CDR3 has 13 amino acids. V gave up 5 bases and J gave up 7 bases, with 15 bases separating them. CDR3 DNA: TGTGCCAGCAGCCAAACTCCCTATAGGGAGCAGTACTTC. Amino acid sequence: CASSQTPYREQYF.

The gene calls are TRBV2 and TRBJ1-1, with D unresolved. The germline V gene encodes CDR1 SNHLY and CDR2 FYNNEI. The CDR3 length is 12 residues. V was shortened by 4 bases and J by 2 bases, with 5 bases between the two germline ends. CDR3 region: CASSAINTEAFF. CDR3 coding DNA: TGTGCCAGCAGTGCAATAAACACTGAAGCTTTCTTT.

V and J are TRBV13 and TRBJ2-7, with D possibly being TRBD2 (6 bases). V was pared by 7 bases and J by 4 bases, with 14 bases between. Germline-derived CDR1 and CDR2 are PRHDT and FYEKMQ (reference sequence). The CDR3 sequence is 13 residues long. Written as DNA, the CDR3 is TGTGCCAGCACCAAGTGGGGGGAATACGAGCAGTACTTC. Amino acid sequence: CASTKWGEYEQYF.

The chain employs TRBV5-1 and TRBJ1-1; no clear D. Germline-derived CDR1 and CDR2 are SGHRS and YFSETQ. Trimming removed 0 bases at V and 8 bases at J, with 17 bases between. This CDR3 comprises 15 residues. Here the CDR3 reads CASSLAEAGGGEAFF. The CDR3 nucleotides read TGCGCCAGCAGCTTGGCCGAGGCGGGTGGCGGGGAAGCTTTCTTT.

The chain employs TRBV3-1 (or the pseudogene TRBV3-2) and TRBJ2-2; D remains unclear. Germline values: CDR1 LGHDT, CDR2 YNNKEL (reference sequence). The CDR3 is 17 amino acids. Trimming shortened V by 0 bases and J by 6 bases, and 17 bases separated the two germline ends. This CDR3 is CASSQDIGSVGAGELFF. DNA for the CDR3: TGTGCCAGCAGCCAAGATATCGGTTCAGTGGGTGCCGGGGAGCTGTTTTTT.

V usage is TRBV15 and J usage is TRBJ1-6; 7 bases are shared with TRBD1. Germline V gene lookup returns CDR1 LNHNV and CDR2 YYDKDF (reference sequence). The J segment lost 4 bases and the V segment lost 5 bases, leaving 5 bases of the junction unmatched. The CDR3 contains 15 residues. CDR3 coding DNA: TGTGCCACCAGCCGGGACAGACTTTATAATTCACCCCTCCACTTT. It codes for CATSRDRLYNSPLHF.

This clone was seen only a few times. DNA of the CDR3: TGTGCCACCAGTGATTTTGAAGAAAACACCATATATTTT. This gives the protein CATSDFEENTIYF. The rearrangement uses TRBV24-1 and TRBJ1-3, with D hard to call. V was trimmed by 1 base and J by 6 bases, leaving 6 bases between them. The CDR3 runs to 13 residues. From germline, CDR1 is KGHDR and CDR2 SFDVKD.

V is TRBV29-1 and J is TRBJ1-3; D gene ambiguous. The CDR3 covers 12 residues. Per the germline V gene, CDR1 is SQVTM and CDR2 is ANQGSEA. Trimming cost V 0 bases and J 1 base, with 1 base left between them. The CDR3 is CSVEDSGNTIYF. DNA for the CDR3: TGCAGCGTTGAAGATTCTGGAAACACCATATATTTT.

The V and J genes are TRBV6-5 and TRBJ1-1; no clear D gene. Germline CDR1 MNHEY, CDR2 SVGAGI. This CDR3 is built from 13 residues. Trimming took 11 bases from V and 1 from J, leaving 14 bases between them. The CDR3 DNA is TGTGCCGGAAAATCTAGACAGAACACTGAAGCTTTCTTT. Translating it yields CAGKSRQNTEAFF.

The chain employs TRBV19 and TRBJ2-1; the match to TRBD2 covers 11 bases. Germline CDR1 is LNHDA and CDR2 is SQIVND (reference sequence). The V segment lost 5 bases and the J segment 7 bases; nucleotides outside the gene matches: 7. The CDR3 is 15 amino acids. The CDR3 region is CASSLAGGRKNEQFF. DNA of the CDR3: TGTGCCAGTAGTCTAGCGGGGGGACGAAAAAATGAGCAGTTCTTC.

The table lists this clone with a few counts. The gene calls are TRBV27 and TRBJ2-3; no firm D call. The CDR3 is 14 amino acids. V was cut by 0 bases and J by 2 bases, with 6 bases left in between. Per germline, CDR1 MNHEY and CDR2 SMNVEV (reference sequence). In nucleotides, the CDR3 is TGTGCCAGCAGTTTATCCAGGCACACAGATACGCAGTATTTT. This encodes CASSLSRHTDTQYF.

The chain joins TRBV7-9 to TRBJ1-5; D is undetermined. Germline CDR1 SEHNR, CDR2 FQNEAQ (reference sequence). This CDR3 has 15 residues. Trimming removed 1 base from V and 5 bases from J, with 12 bases in between. CDR3 protein: CASSLGSPGDQPQHF. CDR3 nucleotide sequence: TGTGCCAGCAGCTTAGGATCCCCCGGGGATCAGCCCCAGCATTTT.

The chain couples TRBV5-1 to TRBJ2-1; 9 positions match TRBD2. The V gene's germline CDR1 is SGHRS and CDR2 YFSETQ. CDR3 length: 15 amino acids. V gave up 3 bases and J gave up 5 bases; unmatched junction bases: 6. The CDR3 region is CASSSAGGSHNEQFF. The CDR3 DNA follows: TGCGCCAGCAGCTCGGCGGGGGGGAGCCACAATGAGCAGTTCTTC.

CDR3 DNA: TGCGCCAGCAGCAGAACGGGGGGCGGTCCCAATGAGCAGTTCTTC. This encodes CASSRTGGGPNEQFF. The V call is TRBV4-3, the J call TRBJ2-1, with D perhaps matching TRBD2 (7 bases). CDR3 length equals 15 residues. Germline CDR1 reads LGHNA; CDR2 reads YSLEER. V dropped 5 bases and J dropped 6 bases, with 17 bases sitting between them.

The chain's CDR3 is CASSSVGAGGNTIYF. The CDR3 DNA sequence: TGTGCCAGCAGTTCCGTAGGGGCAGGGGGAAACACCATATATTTT. The rearrangement links TRBV27 to TRBJ1-3; maybe TRBD1 (5 bases). In germline, CDR1 is MNHEY, CDR2 SMNVEV (reference sequence). The CDR3 consists of 15 residues. V lost 4 bases and J 4 bases, leaving 14 bases between the germline ends.

The chain recombines TRBV25-1 with TRBJ1-4, with D perhaps matching TRBD1 (5 bases). The V gene's germline CDR1 is MGHDK and CDR2 SYGVNS. The CDR3 consists of 13 residues. Trimming stripped 8 bases from V and 8 bases from J, with 15 bases between. In DNA, the CDR3 is TGTGCCAGCCACAGGTATATTTACGAAAAACTGTTTTTT. It encodes CASHRYIYEKLFF. Drawing the rest from reference TRBV25-1 and TRBJ1-4, the complete variable domain is EADIYQTPRYLVIGTGKKITLECSQTMGHDKMYWYQQDPGMELHLIHYSYGVNSTEKGDLSSESTVSRIRTEHFPLTLESARPSHTSQYLCASHRYIYEKLFFGSGTQLSVL.